Sequencing of this TCR beta chain was carried out in a study of control samples from healthy donors and cancer patients. TCRdb's table, derived via immunoSEQ multiplex PCR, lists solely in-frame clones and lacks some. The profile covers some 120,000 clones, with about 90% appearing a single time and 1.5% to 2% taken by the ten largest. This clonotype was sampled from a man aged 18 to 29 in good health. The sequenced sample was blood.

CDR3 loop: CASKARDASNQPQHF. Here the CDR3 DNA reads TGTGCCAGTAAGGCCAGGGATGCAAGCAATCAGCCCCAGCATTTT. The chain has TRBV19 and TRBJ1-5, with TRBD1 as a possible D gene (5 bases). Per the germline V gene, CDR1 is LNHDA and CDR2 is SQIVND (reference sequence). V lost 7 bases and J lost 1, with 14 bases in between. The CDR3 spans 15 residues.